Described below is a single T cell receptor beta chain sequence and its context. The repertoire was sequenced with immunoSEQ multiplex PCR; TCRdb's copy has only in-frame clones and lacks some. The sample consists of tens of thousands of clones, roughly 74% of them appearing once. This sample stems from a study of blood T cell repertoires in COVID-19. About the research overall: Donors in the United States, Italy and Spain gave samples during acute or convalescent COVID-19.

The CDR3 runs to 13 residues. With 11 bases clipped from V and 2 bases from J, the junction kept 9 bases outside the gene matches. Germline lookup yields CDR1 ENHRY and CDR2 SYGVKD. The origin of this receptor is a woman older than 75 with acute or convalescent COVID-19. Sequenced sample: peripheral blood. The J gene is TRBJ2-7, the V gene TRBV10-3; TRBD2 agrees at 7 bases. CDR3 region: CAAKPGRTYEQYF. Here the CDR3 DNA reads TGTGCCGCCAAACCCGGGAGGACCTACGAGCAGTACTTC.